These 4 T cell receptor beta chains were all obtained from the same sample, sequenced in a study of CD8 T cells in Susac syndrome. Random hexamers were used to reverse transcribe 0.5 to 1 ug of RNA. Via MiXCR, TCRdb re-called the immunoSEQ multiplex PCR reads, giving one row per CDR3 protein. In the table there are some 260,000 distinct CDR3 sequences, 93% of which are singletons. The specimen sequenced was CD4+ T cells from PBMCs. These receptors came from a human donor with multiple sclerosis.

The CDR3 region is CASGLAGRSTDTQYF. Written as DNA, the CDR3 is TGCGCCAGCGGCCTAGCGGGGCGAAGCACAGATACGCAGTATTTT. The chain employs TRBV5-1 and TRBJ2-3; 9 bases agree with TRBD2. V was clipped by 7 bases and J by 0 bases; unmatched bases: 6. CDR1 and CDR2 from the germline V gene are SGHRS and YFSETQ. The CDR3 contains 15 residues.

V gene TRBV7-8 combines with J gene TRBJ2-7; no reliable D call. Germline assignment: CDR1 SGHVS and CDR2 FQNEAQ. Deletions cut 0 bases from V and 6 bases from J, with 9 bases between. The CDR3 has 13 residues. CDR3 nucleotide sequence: TGTGCCAGCAGCTTAGCTTCGGCTGGCGAGCAGTACTTC. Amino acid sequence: CASSLASAGEQYF.

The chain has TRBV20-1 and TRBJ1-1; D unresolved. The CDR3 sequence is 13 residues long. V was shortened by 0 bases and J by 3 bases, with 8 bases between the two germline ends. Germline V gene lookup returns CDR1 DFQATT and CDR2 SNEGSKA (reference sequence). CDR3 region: CSARDFVDTEAFF. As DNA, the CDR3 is TGCAGTGCTAGAGATTTCGTGGACACTGAAGCTTTCTTT.

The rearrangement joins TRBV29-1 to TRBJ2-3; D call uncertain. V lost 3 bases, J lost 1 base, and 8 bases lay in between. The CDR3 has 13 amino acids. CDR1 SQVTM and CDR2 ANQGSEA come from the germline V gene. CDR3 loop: CSVDGQGTDTQYF. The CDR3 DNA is TGCAGCGTTGACGGCCAGGGCACAGATACGCAGTATTTT.